This entry concerns a single TCR beta chain. The clone's antigen remains unknown. Nothing much larger sits one base from this clone, and base qualities are not available. Whole blood was collected in K2EDTA tubes by collaborating institutions according to the institutions' own protocols. For TCRbeta analysis, collaborator samples were shipped as frozen whole blood, as isolated PBMCs, or as DNA extracted from either sample type. Germline trimming amounts to 5 bases on V and 4 bases on J, with 14 as the count of junction bases outside the gene matches. The CDR3 contains 18 residues, cysteine and phenylalanine counted. CDR3 DNA only is kept here, 54 bases in frame from base 1. CDR1 and CDR2 (SGHTA, FQGNSA) derive from the germline V gene. The data derive from a study of blood T cell repertoires in COVID-19 (dated by TCRdb to about 2020). About the investigation overall: The collaborator samples originated in the United States, Italy and Spain and spanned the acute and convalescent phases of COVID-19. The material from the prospective study consisted of cDNA or gDNA derived from T cells, B-cell-depleted T cells, or PBMCs. Subjects who had been exposed to COVID-19, were actively infected with it, or had recovered from it provided the deeply sampled blood TCRbeta repertoires that made up the dataset. The repertoires were released in a freely available public database intended as a resource for research on the immune response to SARS-CoV-2. The samples were drawn from two sources: the first 160 participants of the ongoing ImmuneRACE study, and 950 to 1,500 subjects contributed by 6 global collaborators. Sample metadata almost always included a de-identified subject ID, COVID-19 status, age in years and sex. Where HLA class I and class II types were available, the types were taken from metadata supplied by the sample provider, not from assay-based typing.

TCRbeta CDR3 regions were amplified from genomic DNA by means of the immunoSEQ Assay, a bias-controlled multiplex PCR. The source study handled its data this way. The number of nucleated cells in each sample was estimated by amplification of reference gene primers within the assay. Sequence reads were collapsed and filtered to measure the absolute abundance of every unique TCRbeta CDR3 rearrangement. For each sample, productive Simpson clonality was calculated by taking the square root of Simpson's diversity index across productive rearrangements. In TCRdb, the immuneACCESS table is reduced to in-frame sequences with V and J assigned. These tables do not hold every clone; where another copy was compared, an unresolved V gene accounts for under half, and the others remain unexplained. V and J calls and clone size follow that table, whereas D and trimming were derived from the DNA. Counted in this sample were about 91,000 clones; 88% of them appeared once. The top ten clones comprise about 5% of the sample.

The study at large found these results: The amount of clinical and demographic metadata varied by source and participant and was provided uncurated.

The clonotype comes from a woman older than 75 with active COVID-19. In this chain, TRBV7-2 is recombined with TRBJ2-1, and TRBD1 aligns with 10 junction nucleotides. The material sequenced was peripheral blood. The DNA sequence is as follows: TGTGCCAGCAGCCCGACAGGGGGCAGGGGCGGGGATTACAATGAGCAGTTCTTC. The translation is CASSPTGGRGGDYNEQFF.